This TCR beta chain was retrieved from a study of regulatory T cells in long-lasting Graves disease. The J segment lost 5 bases and the V segment lost 4 bases, leaving 2 bases of the junction unmatched. Germline-derived CDR1 and CDR2 are SGHNT and YYREEE (reference sequence). This CDR3 region has 15 residues. Time point here: newly diagnosed GD, antithyroid drugs for less than 3 months. PBMCs provided the RNA from which the TCR library was made. To make TCR beta libraries, researchers used iRepertoire HTBI primers and Arm-PCR of CDR3 regions. One entry per CDR3 protein results from TCRdb running MiXCR on the multiplex PCR reads. The sample lists 350,000 to 450,000 distinct CDR3 sequences, around 11% occurring once. In this sample, this clonotype turned up many times. Its specificity is unknown. Notes on the study in general: Persistent Graves' patients showed less TCR diversity than newly diagnosed ones.

The data also belong to a second study, concerning T cells in Graves' hyperthyroidism and ophthalmopathy.

This TCR came from a woman aged 18 to 35 with Graves disease. The rearrangement links TRBV5-4 to TRBJ2-1; 14 nucleotides line up with TRBD2. The sample consisted of peripheral blood mononuclear cells (PBMCs), taken at new diagnosis, from a patient treated with antithyroid drugs. CDR3 sequence: CASSTGLAGDNEQFF. The CDR3 nucleotides read TGTGCCAGCAGCACGGGACTAGCGGGGGACAATGAGCAGTTCTTC.